What follows are 20 T cell receptor beta chains derived from one specimen sequenced in a study of blood T cell repertoires in COVID-19. Some clones are missing from TCRdb's copy, which holds only in-frame ones; the method was immunoSEQ multiplex PCR. The repertoire has roughly 260,000 clones, approximately 79% of them found once; the top ten carry under 4.5%. Input material: peripheral blood. The source is a middle-aged woman with active or convalescent COVID-19.

The chain carries TRBV6-2 or TRBV6-3 and TRBJ1-2; D remains ambiguous. This CDR3 has 14 residues. Trimming shortened V by 2 bases and J by 6 bases, and 13 bases separated the two germline ends. The V gene's germline CDR1 is MNHEY and CDR2 SVGEGT. The CDR3 DNA reads as TGTGCCAGCAGTTACGTTGAGGCGAGAAATGGCTACACCTTC. Translated, it gives CASSYVEARNGYTF.

V usage is TRBV30 and J usage is TRBJ2-5, with 9 bases that match TRBD1. This CDR3 region has 12 residues. CDR1 is GTSNPN, CDR2 SVGIG, per germline (reference sequence). The V gene end was trimmed by 5 bases and the J gene end by 4 bases; junction bases not matched to a gene: 2. CDR3 amino acids: CAWGQGTETQYF. CDR3 in DNA: TGTGCCTGGGGACAGGGGACAGAGACCCAGTACTTC.

This chain connects TRBV7-9 to TRBJ1-2; TRBD1 agrees at 7 bases. Germline V CDR1 and CDR2: SEHNR, FQNEAQ (reference sequence). Trimming at V came to 7 bases and at J to 3 bases, leaving 5 bases not matched to a gene. The CDR3 runs to 13 residues. The DNA of the CDR3 is TGTGCCAGCAACGTTCAGGGGGACTATGGCTACACCTTC. Its translation is CASNVQGDYGYTF.

The gene calls are TRBV10-3 and TRBJ1-2; D perhaps matches TRBD1 (5 bases). The CDR3 consists of 16 residues. The V end lost 2 bases, the J end lost 8 bases, and 21 bases lay between the germline ends. In germline, CDR1 is ENHRY, CDR2 SYGVKD. The CDR3 DNA reads as TGTGCCATCAGTGAGGCGGGAGCCCAGGGTGTTGGGGGCTACACCTTC. It translates to CAISEAGAQGVGGYTF.

CDR3 residues: CASSLRGNTQYF. In nucleotides, the CDR3 is TGTGCCAGCAGTTTAAGGGGGAATACGCAGTATTTT. The chain uses TRBV12-3 or TRBV12-4 and TRBJ2-3, with D possibly matching TRBD1 (6 bases). V lost 2 bases to trimming and J lost 7 bases, with 7 bases between them. The CDR3 extends over 12 amino acids.

This sequence joins TRBV5-6 and TRBJ2-1, with 14 bases matching TRBD2. Per germline, CDR1 SGHDT and CDR2 YYEEEE. The CDR3 totals 14 residues. Trimming removed 4 bases from V and 8 bases from J; junction bases left unmatched: 2. In DNA, the CDR3 is TGTGCCAGCAGCCCGGGACTAGCGGGGGATGAGCAGTTCTTC. Amino acids: CASSPGLAGDEQFF.

This chain joins TRBV5-1 and TRBJ1-1; D uncertain. The CDR3 runs 15 residues. Germline lookup yields CDR1 SGHRS and CDR2 YFSETQ. V was clipped by 0 bases and J by 1 base, with 10 bases between them. Here the CDR3 reads CASSLAGNTNTEAFF. CDR3 in DNA: TGCGCCAGCAGCTTGGCCGGGAACACGAACACTGAAGCTTTCTTT.

The gene calls are TRBV3-1 (or the pseudogene TRBV3-2) and TRBJ2-5, with 8 bases that match TRBD2. The V and J ends lost 0 bases and 9 bases, in that order; junction bases with no gene match: 9. Germline loops: CDR1 LGHDT, CDR2 YNNKEL (reference sequence). The CDR3 consists of 15 residues. The CDR3 sequence is CASSQEGHLGRAQYF. The DNA of the CDR3 is TGTGCCAGCAGCCAAGAGGGGCACCTCGGGAGGGCCCAGTACTTC.

The chain is built from TRBV10-1 and TRBJ2-5, with TRBD1 matching over 8 bases. Germline CDR1 reads WNHNN; CDR2 reads SYGVQD (reference sequence). Trimming cost V 6 bases and J 2 bases; bases outside gene matches: 14. The CDR3 consists of 17 residues. CDR3 DNA: TGCGCCAGCAGCGCGGAGCCTAGGACAGGGTTTCAAGAGACCCAGTACTTC. It specifies CASSAEPRTGFQETQYF.

This chain joins TRBV28 and TRBJ2-1, with a possible D match to TRBD1 (6 bases). Trimming pared 6 bases from V and 0 bases from J, leaving 15 bases between. This CDR3 has 16 amino acids. Germline V gives CDR1 MDHEN, CDR2 SYDVKM. The CDR3 is CASSRGGAGSYNEQFF. CDR3 DNA: TGTGCCAGCAGCCGAGGGGGTGCGGGCTCCTACAATGAGCAGTTCTTC.

CDR3 region: CASSQVVGSGANVLTF. DNA of the CDR3: TGTGCCAGCAGCCAAGTAGTCGGCTCTGGGGCCAACGTCCTGACTTTC. The V call is TRBV14, the J call TRBJ2-6; D unclear. Germline V gives CDR1 SGHDN, CDR2 FVKESK. The CDR3 covers 16 residues. V was pared by 1 base and J by 0 bases, with 7 bases between. Drawing the rest from reference TRBV14 and TRBJ2-6, the complete variable domain is EAGVTQFPSHSVIEKGQTVTLRCDPISGHDNLYWYRRVMGKEIKFLLHFVKESKQDESGMPNNRFLAERTGGTYSTLKVQPAELEDSGVYFCASSQVVGSGANVLTFGAGSRLTVL.

The chain links TRBV7-8 to TRBJ2-4; possibly TRBD1 for D (5 bases). The CDR3 sequence is 15 residues long. Germline-derived CDR1 and CDR2 are SGHVS and FQNEAQ. With 0 bases removed from V and 5 bases from J, the gap between germline ends came to 11 bases. The CDR3 spells CASSLANQQENIQYF. The CDR3 DNA is TGTGCCAGCAGCTTAGCGAACCAACAGGAAAACATTCAGTACTTC. The variable domain in full, completed from reference TRBV7-8 and TRBJ2-4, reads GAGVSQSPRYKVAKRGQDVALRCDPISGHVSLFWYQQALGQGPEFLTYFQNEAQLDKSGLPSDRFFAERPEGSVSTLKIQRTQQEDSAVYLCASSLANQQENIQYFGAGTRLSVL.

V gene TRBV29-1 combines with J gene TRBJ1-1; 7 bases line up with TRBD1. Germline V CDR1 and CDR2: SQVTM, ANQGSEA. With 3 bases clipped from V and 9 bases from J, the junction kept 4 bases outside the gene matches. This CDR3 spans 11 amino acids. In nucleotides, the CDR3 is TGCAGCGTTGAGCGAGGGGGCCAAGCTTTCTTT. This translates into CSVERGGQAFF.

A single count supports this clone. J is TRBJ1-6 and V is TRBV7-6; 7 bases are shared with TRBD1. Germline CDR1 reads SGHVS; CDR2 reads FNYEAQ. With 8 bases clipped from V and 0 bases from J, the junction kept 4 bases outside the gene matches. The CDR3 sequence is 15 residues long. The CDR3 sequence is CASAGGSSYNSPLHF. For the CDR3, the DNA is TGTGCCAGCGCAGGGGGAAGCTCCTATAATTCACCCCTCCACTTT.

V usage is TRBV7-3 and J usage is TRBJ2-2, with unresolved D. This CDR3 region has 15 residues. The V gene lost 5 bases and the J gene lost 0 bases, with 10 bases spanning the gap. Germline V lookup: CDR1 SGHTA, CDR2 FQGTGA. CDR3 loop: CASSGSAANTGELFF. CDR3 DNA: TGTGCCAGCAGCGGAAGCGCAGCGAACACCGGGGAGCTGTTTTTT.

This clone was detected ten times or more. V gene TRBV27 combines with J gene TRBJ2-7; D may be TRBD2 (6 bases). CDR1 and CDR2 (germline): MNHEY, SMNVEV (reference sequence). This CDR3 is 14 amino acids long. The germline V and J ends were trimmed by 2 bases and 0 bases, with 8 bases remaining between them. CDR3 loop: CASSLGGPSYEQYV. CDR3 sequence (DNA): TGTGCCAGCAGTTTAGGAGGGCCCTCCTACGAGCAGTACGTC.

The rearrangement uses TRBV9 and TRBJ1-2, with 9 nucleotides matching TRBD1. This CDR3 spans 16 amino acids. Germline loops: CDR1 SGDLS, CDR2 YYNGEE. Trimming removed 5 bases from V and 3 bases from J; junction bases left unmatched: 11. The CDR3 loop is CASRPLAQGADYGYTF. The CDR3 DNA reads TGTGCCAGCAGGCCGTTGGCACAGGGGGCTGACTATGGCTACACCTTC.

J is TRBJ2-2 and V is TRBV19; D gene unclear. Between the trimmed V and J ends, which lost 2 bases and 7 bases, there was a span of 8 bases. The CDR3 is made up of 13 amino acids. Germline V gene data show CDR1 as LNHDA and CDR2 as SQIVND (reference sequence). This chain's CDR3 is CASSIQAGGELFF. The DNA for the CDR3 is TGTGCCAGTAGTATACAGGCAGGCGGGGAGCTGTTTTTT.

The chain has TRBV5-4 and TRBJ2-7; no definite D call. V was shortened by 2 bases and J by 4 bases, with 7 bases between the two germline ends. The length of the CDR3 is 12 residues. The V gene's germline CDR1 is SGHNT and CDR2 YYREEE (reference sequence). CDR3 region: CASSFGGYEQYF. The CDR3 DNA is TGTGCCAGCAGCTTTGGCGGTTACGAGCAGTACTTC. Full variable domain (rest looked up from reference TRBV5-4 and TRBJ2-7): ETGVTQSPTHLIKTRGQQVTLRCSSQSGHNTVSWYQQALGQGPQFIFQYYREEENGRGNFPPRFSGLQFPNYSSELNVNALELDDSALYLCASSFGGYEQYFGPGTRLTVT.

J is TRBJ2-2 and V is TRBV15; 9 nucleotides line up with TRBD1. The ends lost 7 bases at V and 6 bases at J; junction bases unmatched: 9. This CDR3 is built from 15 residues. Germline values: CDR1 LNHNV, CDR2 YYDKDF (reference sequence). The CDR3 spells CATTGYRGQAGELFF. The CDR3 bases are TGTGCCACCACAGGGTACAGGGGGCAGGCCGGGGAGCTGTTTTTT. Based on the CDR3 plus reference TRBV15 and TRBJ2-2, the full variable domain is DAMVIQNPRYQVTQFGKPVTLSCSQTLNHNVMYWYQQKSSQAPKLLFHYYDKDFNNEADTPDNFQSRRPNTSFCFLDIRSPGLGDTAMYLCATTGYRGQAGELFFGEGSRLTVL.